What follows describes a single T cell receptor beta chain. In the authors' workflow: Estimated nucleated cell counts came from reference gene primer amplification. Clones were sequenced by immunoSEQ multiplex PCR, and TCRdb holds only the in-frame ones, with some missing. The DNA was the basis for D and trimming; V, J and clone size are from that table. The sample holds hundreds of thousands of clones, around 90% seen once. This specimen comes from a study of blood T cell repertoires in COVID-19. Study-level background: From the United States, Italy and Spain came samples of acute and convalescent COVID-19. Sample material is recorded as cDNA or gDNA derived from T cells, B-cell-depleted T cells, or PBMCs.

The germline gives CDR1 MGHRA, CDR2 YSYEKL. Trimming pared 4 bases from V and 3 bases from J, leaving 13 bases between. The CDR3 contains 15 residues. This sequence was found in a woman aged 45 to 65 who had recovered from COVID-19. Sequencing was carried out using peripheral blood. The chain links TRBV4-1 to TRBJ1-3; D uncertain. CDR3 bases: TGCGCCAGCAGCCCCCTGGGGAGAGGTGGAAACACCATATATTTT. Its translation is CASSPLGRGGNTIYF.